This T cell receptor (beta chain) was obtained from a study of CD8+ T cells in alopecia areata. Study results and caveats: TCR sharing across patients was less clear than in mice, possibly HLA-related.

Worth noting for this clone: Its antigen is undetermined.

The V gene end was trimmed by 2 bases and the J gene end by 3 bases; junction bases not matched to a gene: 5. The CDR3 totals 15 residues. Germline assignment: CDR1 SEHNR and CDR2 FQNEAQ (reference sequence). In each case, RNA was isolated and then reverse transcribed into cDNA as the sequencing template. Profiled with immunoSEQ multiplex PCR; TCRdb holds only in-frame clones, not every one. The top ten hold 4.5% to 6% of the sample, which has about 200,000 clones, just over 55% seen once. The chain recombines TRBV7-9 with TRBJ2-5; TRBD2 aligns across 8 bases. This TCR came from a human donor in good health. Sequenced material: CD8+ T cells sorted from blood. CDR3 sequence reads: CASSLRHGGEETQYF. The DNA of the CDR3 is TGTGCCAGCAGCTTACGTCACGGGGGGGAAGAGACCCAGTACTTC.